One and the same sample provided the 30 T cell receptor beta chains below, sequenced in a study of T cells in Graves' hyperthyroidism and ophthalmopathy. RNA transcripts were the template for amplifying TCR beta CDR3 regions. HTBI primers drove first-round RT-PCR of the TCR CDR3. MiXCR, run by TCRdb on the multiplex PCR reads, gives a single entry per CDR3 protein. The table includes 280,000 or so distinct CDR3 sequences, 12% to 15% detected once. Sequencing input: blood. The receptor source for this set is a woman in her 50s with Graves' hyperthyroidism that later progressed to Graves' ophthalmopathy.

The sample holds a few counts of this clonotype. The chain carries TRBV9 and TRBJ2-1, with D possibly being TRBD2 (6 bases). Germline assignment: CDR1 SGDLS and CDR2 YYNGEE. The CDR3 has 15 residues. Trimming took 0 bases from V and 3 from J, leaving 10 bases between them. CDR3 residues: CASSVAGSYYNEQFF. CDR3 bases: TGTGCCAGCAGCGTAGCCGGGAGTTACTACAATGAGCAGTTCTTC.

V is TRBV18 and J is TRBJ1-2, with D maybe TRBD1 (6 bases). Looked up from germline, CDR1 is KGHSH and CDR2 is LQKENI. The CDR3 sequence is 14 residues long. With 5 bases removed from V and 4 bases from J, the gap between germline ends came to 14 bases. The CDR3 nucleotides are TGTGCCAGCTCAACGGGGGGGGCGATCTATGGCTACACCTTC. Encoded protein: CASSTGGAIYGYTF.

This clonotype was counted many times. The CDR3 region is CASSFSKRQTSYEQYF. The CDR3 nucleotides read TGTGCCAGCAGTTTCTCCAAGAGACAGACATCCTACGAGCAGTACTTC. This chain links TRBV28 with TRBJ2-7; possibly TRBD1 for D (5 bases). Germline V gives CDR1 MDHEN, CDR2 SYDVKM. Trimming removed 3 bases from V and 1 base from J, with 16 bases in between. The CDR3 runs 16 residues.

This chain links TRBV29-1 with TRBJ1-1, with unresolved D. Looked up from germline, CDR1 is SQVTM and CDR2 is ANQGSEA. Between the trimmed V and J ends, which lost 1 base and 11 bases, there was a span of 14 bases. This CDR3 spans 12 amino acids. In DNA, the CDR3 is TGCAGCGTTGAAGGCAGCTCGTTTTCGGCTTTCTTT. Protein sequence: CSVEGSSFSAFF.

This clonotype was seen many times. The chain recombines TRBV5-6 with TRBJ2-7; tentative D call: TRBD2 (6 bases). The CDR3 sequence is 15 residues long. In germline, CDR1 is SGHDT, CDR2 YYEEEE. V lost 4 bases and J 3 bases, leaving 17 bases between the germline ends. CDR3 amino acids: CASSVTGGRGYEQYF. CDR3 sequence (DNA): TGTGCCAGCAGCGTTACCGGGGGTCGGGGCTACGAGCAGTACTTC.

This clonotype was seen at least ten times. This chain links TRBV10-1 with TRBJ2-7; TRBD2 aligns across 10 bases. Germline-derived CDR1 and CDR2 are WNHNN and SYGVQD (reference sequence). The CDR3 contains 13 residues. V gave up 4 bases and J gave up 4 bases; unmatched junction bases: 1. DNA for the CDR3: TGCGCCAGCAGTGTGACTAGCGGGTACGAGCAGTACTTC. This gives the protein CASSVTSGYEQYF.

This clonotype was counted at least ten times. The chain is built from TRBV12-3 or TRBV12-4 and TRBJ2-1; 10 nucleotides align to TRBD2. Trimming cost V 6 bases and J 0 bases; bases outside gene matches: 14. The CDR3 has 19 amino acids. This chain's CDR3 is CASRGPGLAFISSYNEQFF. CDR3 DNA sequence: TGTGCCAGCAGGGGACCGGGACTAGCGTTTATTAGCTCCTACAATGAGCAGTTCTTC.

This clonotype was seen many times. This rearrangement joins TRBV20-1 to TRBJ2-1; 8 bases map to TRBD2. Trimming removed 3 bases from V and 1 base from J; junction bases left unmatched: 8. Per germline, CDR1 DFQATT and CDR2 SNEGSKA (reference sequence). This CDR3 has 16 amino acids. The CDR3 loop is CSASSAGGYSYNEQFF. CDR3 nucleotide sequence: TGCAGTGCTAGTAGCGCGGGAGGTTATTCCTACAATGAGCAGTTCTTC.

V usage is TRBV27 and J usage is TRBJ1-3; 9 bases agree with TRBD1. The CDR3 is made up of 15 amino acids. The junction had 4 bases not matched to a gene; V was cut back by 3 bases and J by 4 bases. The germline V gene encodes CDR1 MNHEY and CDR2 SMNVEV (reference sequence). The DNA for the CDR3 is TGTGCCAGCAGTTTTGTAGGGACAGGGGGAAACACCATATATTTT. This encodes CASSFVGTGGNTIYF.

This clonotype was found many times. The genes are TRBV18 and TRBJ1-4, with D maybe TRBD1 (5 bases). The length of the CDR3 is 13 residues. Germline values: CDR1 KGHSH, CDR2 LQKENI. Trimming pared 6 bases from V and 8 bases from J, leaving 13 bases between. For the CDR3, the DNA is TGTGCCAGCTCCCTCGGGACTGCAGAAAAACTGTTTTTT. Translated, it gives CASSLGTAEKLFF.

There are many counts of this clonotype. The chain employs TRBV14 and TRBJ2-1, with TRBD1 as a possible D gene (6 bases). The CDR3 loop spans 16 amino acids. Germline V gives CDR1 SGHDN, CDR2 FVKESK. Trimming removed 5 bases at V and 2 bases at J, with 16 bases between. CDR3 coding DNA: TGTGCCAGCAGCTTATTCCAGGGGATAACCTACAATGAGCAGTTCTTC. Translating it yields CASSLFQGITYNEQFF. The whole variable domain, filled in from reference TRBV14 and TRBJ2-1, reads EAGVTQFPSHSVIEKGQTVTLRCDPISGHDNLYWYRRVMGKEIKFLLHFVKESKQDESGMPNNRFLAERTGGTYSTLKVQPAELEDSGVYFCASSLFQGITYNEQFFGPGTRLTVL.

This clonotype was recorded many times. The chain employs TRBV19 and TRBJ1-1; no firm D call. CDR1 is LNHDA and CDR2 is SQIVND in the germline V gene (reference sequence). V was clipped by 1 base and J by 6 bases, with 9 bases between them. The CDR3 totals 13 residues. The CDR3: CASSIGRRAEAFF. The CDR3 region has the DNA TGTGCCAGTAGTATAGGTCGAAGGGCTGAAGCTTTCTTT.

This clonotype was observed at least ten times. The chain combines TRBV12-3 or TRBV12-4 with TRBJ2-3; TRBD2 agrees at 8 bases. This CDR3 spans 17 amino acids. With V trimmed by 1 base and J by 2 bases, 8 bases remained unmatched. In DNA, the CDR3 is TGTGCCAGCAGTTTAGGAATGGCTAGCGGGCACACAGATACGCAGTATTTT. The encoded protein is CASSLGMASGHTDTQYF.

The sample holds a few counts of this clonotype. The chain uses TRBV6-2 or TRBV6-3 and TRBJ2-1; TRBD2 matches 8 bases. Germline V CDR1 and CDR2: MNHEY, SVGEGT. V lost 6 bases to trimming and J lost 1 base; unmatched junction nucleotides: 8. CDR3 length equals 16 residues. The DNA for the CDR3 is TGTGCCAGCAGACGACCCCTAGCGGGTTCCTACAATGAGCAGTTCTTC. Translated: CASRRPLAGSYNEQFF.

This clonotype was seen more than once but under ten times. The chain links TRBV5-1 to TRBJ2-7; D is possibly TRBD1 or TRBD2 (5 bases each). This CDR3 contains 17 residues. CDR1 is SGHRS, CDR2 YFSETQ, per germline. V shed 4 bases and J shed 1 base, with 21 bases lying between them. CDR3 in amino acids: CASSLTGTWGRSYEQYF. The CDR3 nucleotides read TGCGCCAGCAGCCTTACTGGAACGTGGGGGAGATCCTACGAGCAGTACTTC.

This chain links TRBV6-4 with TRBJ2-1, with 9 bases fitting TRBD2. The J segment lost 7 bases and the V segment lost 3 bases, leaving 10 bases of the junction unmatched. The germline gives CDR1 MRHNA, CDR2 SNTAGT. The CDR3 is 16 amino acids. The CDR3 bases are TGTGCCAGCAGTGATACGATAGCGGGAGAAGAAAATGAGCAGTTCTTC. Its translation is CASSDTIAGEENEQFF.

V usage is TRBV6-1 and J usage is TRBJ2-1; 13 bases line up with TRBD2. Germline V lookup: CDR1 MNHNS, CDR2 SASEGT. The V and J ends lost 6 bases and 4 bases, in that order; junction bases with no gene match: 6. CDR3 length: 16 amino acids. The CDR3 sequence is CASRGLAGLPYNEQFF. CDR3 sequence (DNA): TGTGCCAGCAGGGGACTAGCGGGATTGCCTTACAATGAGCAGTTCTTC.

This clonotype occurred many times. The CDR3 here is CAISPGQGGLDYNEQFF. The CDR3 nucleotides read TGTGCCATCAGCCCCGGACAGGGCGGCCTAGACTACAATGAGCAGTTCTTC. The chain carries TRBV10-3 and TRBJ2-1, with 8 bases aligning to TRBD1. CDR1 is ENHRY, CDR2 SYGVKD, per germline. Trimming at V came to 6 bases and at J to 3 bases, leaving 13 bases not matched to a gene. The CDR3 is 17 residues long.

This chain uses TRBV7-9 with TRBJ1-2; unclear D gene. From germline, CDR1 is SEHNR and CDR2 FQNEAQ (reference sequence). There are 14 residues in the CDR3. With 3 bases removed from V and 8 bases from J, the gap between germline ends came to 16 bases. In DNA form, the CDR3 reads TGTGCCAGCAGCTTCAGAGGGAATGAGTGGGGCTACACCTTC. Protein: CASSFRGNEWGYTF.

This clonotype was counted many times. This chain links TRBV28 with TRBJ2-1; D not certain. Germline V gives CDR1 MDHEN, CDR2 SYDVKM. The V end was cut by 5 bases, the J end by 8 bases, with 16 bases between. This CDR3 has 14 residues. For the CDR3, the DNA is TGTGCCAGCAGTCCCCCGACCGGAAGGGATGAGCAGTTCTTC. Protein sequence: CASSPPTGRDEQFF.

The chain is built from TRBV9 and TRBJ2-1; 8 nucleotides match TRBD2. The CDR3 has 13 amino acids. Trimming cost V 3 bases and J 4 bases; bases outside gene matches: 0. The germline V gene encodes CDR1 SGDLS and CDR2 YYNGEE. DNA of the CDR3: TGTGCCAGCAGCGCTAGCGGGTACAATGAGCAGTTCTTC. This sequence encodes CASSASGYNEQFF.

This clonotype was counted between two and nine times. The V and J genes are TRBV24-1 and TRBJ1-2; D is uncertain. Trimming removed 1 base from V and 5 bases from J, with 7 bases in between. The CDR3 consists of 13 residues. Germline assignment: CDR1 KGHDR and CDR2 SFDVKD. The CDR3 spells CATSDFSWYGYTF. CDR3 in DNA: TGTGCCACCAGTGATTTTTCCTGGTATGGCTACACCTTC.

This clonotype was seen at least ten times. The V gene is TRBV28, the J gene TRBJ1-1; D gene unclear. Trimming removed 2 bases at V and 6 bases at J, with 13 bases between. The germline CDR1 and CDR2 sequences are MDHEN and SYDVKM. The CDR3 loop spans 14 amino acids. Written as DNA, the CDR3 is TGTGCCAGCAGTTTAGCGGCCAACGGTGCTGAAGCTTTCTTT. Translated, it gives CASSLAANGAEAFF.

This clonotype has only a few counts. This chain connects TRBV30 to TRBJ1-5; D remains ambiguous. From germline, CDR1 is GTSNPN and CDR2 SVGIG (reference sequence). V was cut by 0 bases and J by 7 bases, with 10 bases left in between. The CDR3 covers 13 residues. The CDR3 sequence: CAWSVGQDQPQHF. For the CDR3, the DNA is TGTGCCTGGAGTGTAGGGCAGGACCAGCCCCAGCATTTT.

This clonotype was recorded at least ten times. The V gene is TRBV2, the J gene TRBJ1-1; D is unclear. Trimming left V 11 bases short and J 3 bases short, with 19 bases between. This CDR3 is 14 amino acids long. Germline CDR1 SNHLY, CDR2 FYNNEI. Here the CDR3 DNA reads TGTGCCGGAAACAGTGTTCATGAAGACACTGAAGCTTTCTTT. Amino acids: CAGNSVHEDTEAFF. The full variable domain, with the rest looked up from reference TRBV2 and TRBJ1-1, is EPEVTQTPSHQVTQMGQEVILRCVPISNHLYFYWYRQILGQKVEFLVSFYNNEISEKSEIFDDQFSVERPDGSNFTLKIRSTKLEDSAMYFCAGNSVHEDTEAFFGQGTRLTVV.

As to this clonotype: A much larger clone differs by one base, so this may be a read error. The CDR3 sequence is CASRATSGRDNEQFF. The CDR3 DNA reads as TGTGCCAGCAGAGCTACTAGCGGGAGGGACAATGAGCAGTTCTTC. The gene calls are TRBV2 and TRBJ2-1, with TRBD2 identical over 13 bases. This CDR3 is 15 amino acids long. With V trimmed by 6 bases and J by 5 bases, 4 bases remained unmatched. Germline CDR1 reads SNHLY; CDR2 reads FYNNEI.

The chain recombines TRBV14 with TRBJ2-5; TRBD1 matches at 12 bases. The junction had 3 bases not matched to a gene; V was cut back by 4 bases and J by 3 bases. Looked up from germline, CDR1 is SGHDN and CDR2 is FVKESK. CDR3 length: 15 residues. The DNA of the CDR3 is TGTGCCAGCAGCCGCGGGACAGGGGGCGAAGAGACCCAGTACTTC. Its translation: CASSRGTGGEETQYF.

This clonotype was observed many times. The chain links TRBV11-2 to TRBJ2-1; 7 bases are shared with TRBD2. Germline V gene lookup returns CDR1 SGHAT and CDR2 FQNNGV. V was clipped by 1 base and J by 3 bases; unmatched bases: 6. The CDR3 spans 16 residues. The CDR3 loop is CASSLVGGRSYNEQFF. CDR3 DNA sequence: TGTGCCAGCAGCTTAGTTGGCGGGAGAAGCTACAATGAGCAGTTCTTC.

The gene calls are TRBV6-5 and TRBJ2-1, with D unresolved. The germline gives CDR1 MNHEY, CDR2 SVGAGI. Trimming pared 0 bases from V and 9 bases from J, leaving 12 bases between. CDR3 length: 14 residues. This CDR3 is CASSYSKDNSEQFF. CDR3 in DNA: TGTGCCAGCAGTTACTCGAAGGATAACAGTGAGCAGTTCTTC.

This clonotype was seen repeatedly, ten times or more. The chain is built from TRBV10-3 and TRBJ1-1; D is unclear. Germline V gene data show CDR1 as ENHRY and CDR2 as SYGVKD. Trimming cost V 2 bases and J 4 bases, with 5 bases left between them. CDR3 size: 12 residues. CDR3 sequence reads: CAISEGRTEAFF. CDR3 DNA: TGTGCCATCAGTGAGGGTCGCACTGAAGCTTTCTTT.